These 28 T cell receptor beta chains were sequenced from one sample in a study of blood T cell repertoires in COVID-19 (dated by TCRdb to about 2020). The receptor library was made with the immunoSEQ multiplex PCR assay. TCRdb took this table from immuneACCESS and kept in-frame rearrangements with V and J called. Such tables lack part of the clones; where checked against another copy, unresolved V genes explain under half of the gap, and the rest is unexplained. The sample table shows over 400,000 clones, and roughly 85% are seen once. In total, the top ten clones hold about 3.2% of the sample. The specimen was peripheral blood. The receptor set was obtained from a human donor in a cohort sampled during active COVID-19.

A few counts support this clone. In the same sample, other DNA sequences code for this CDR3. This sequence joins TRBV11-2 and TRBJ1-2, with D perhaps matching TRBD1 (5 bases). The germline V gene encodes CDR1 SGHAT and CDR2 FQNNGV. Trimming removed 4 bases at V and 6 bases at J, with 9 bases between. The CDR3 has 12 residues. In DNA form, the CDR3 reads TGTGCCAGCAGCTGGGGGGGAAATGGCTACACCTTC. Translating it yields CASSWGGNGYTF.

The chain uses TRBV25-1 and TRBJ2-5; perhaps TRBD1 as D (6 bases). CDR1 and CDR2 from the germline V gene are MGHDK and SYGVNS. The ends were cut back, 4 bases at V and 5 bases at J, with 14 bases in the middle. The CDR3 runs to 14 residues. CDR3 loop: CASSVGQGWETQYF. The CDR3 bases are TGTGCCAGCAGTGTTGGGCAGGGGTGGGAGACCCAGTACTTC.

The chain links TRBV5-4 to TRBJ2-7, with D possibly matching TRBD2 (6 bases). This CDR3 contains 12 residues. Germline CDR1 is SGHNT and CDR2 is YYREEE (reference sequence). Between the trimmed V and J ends, which lost 1 base and 6 bases, there was a span of 8 bases. CDR3 loop: CASSLLASEQYF. The CDR3 DNA is TGTGCCAGCAGCTTGCTAGCGTCCGAGCAGTACTTC.

This clone was seen only a few times. This sequence joins TRBV19 and TRBJ2-1; tentatively, D is TRBD2 (6 bases). CDR3 size: 15 residues. Per germline, CDR1 LNHDA and CDR2 SQIVND (reference sequence). V was cut by 5 bases and J by 7 bases, with 18 bases left in between. CDR3: CASSDGGSVWNEQFF. The DNA for the CDR3 is TGTGCCAGTAGTGATGGGGGGAGTGTCTGGAATGAGCAGTTCTTC. The full variable domain, rest sourced from reference TRBV19 and TRBJ2-1, is DGGITQSPKYLFRKEGQNVTLSCEQNLNHDAMYWYRQDPGQGLRLIYYSQIVNDFQKGDIAEGYSVSREKKESFPLTVTSAQKNPTAFYLCASSDGGSVWNEQFFGPGTRLTVL.

This clone has more than one count but fewer than ten. The J gene is TRBJ1-1, the V gene TRBV11-2; 7 positions match TRBD1. V gave up 5 bases and J gave up 1 base; unmatched junction bases: 7. Germline V gene sequence: CDR1 SGHAT, CDR2 FQNNGV. The CDR3 contains 15 residues. Here the CDR3 DNA reads TGTGCCAGCAGCCCGCGGACAGGAGGGAACACTGAAGCTTTCTTT. Amino acid sequence: CASSPRTGGNTEAFF.

The chain uses TRBV18 and TRBJ1-2, with D possibly TRBD1 on 5 matching bases. The CDR3 sequence is 15 residues long. V lost 2 bases to trimming and J lost 3 bases, with 13 bases between them. The V gene's germline CDR1 is KGHSH and CDR2 LQKENI. For the CDR3, the DNA is TGTGCCAGCTCACCAAGCGCAGGGACTGACTATGGCTACACCTTC. Translation gives CASSPSAGTDYGYTF.

This clone appeared a single time. This chain uses TRBV9 with TRBJ1-1, with 12 bases that match TRBD1. Germline assignment: CDR1 SGDLS and CDR2 YYNGEE. The CDR3 length is 19 residues. After removal of 7 bases from V and 3 bases from J, the junction contained 19 bases not matched to a gene. CDR3 in amino acids: CASFKHLAGTGGSDTEAFF. The CDR3 coding sequence is TGTGCCAGCTTTAAGCACCTAGCCGGGACAGGGGGCTCAGACACTGAAGCTTTCTTT.

This clone was picked up one time. The chain has TRBV6-1 and TRBJ2-7; no clear D. Germline V lookup: CDR1 MNHNS, CDR2 SASEGT. V gave up 2 bases and J gave up 1 base, with 3 bases separating them. The CDR3 runs to 12 residues. CDR3 protein: CASSERSYEQYF. The CDR3 region has the DNA TGTGCCAGCAGTGAACGTTCCTACGAGCAGTACTTC.

Here the CDR3 DNA reads TGTGCCACCCGATCCTGGGGGCCCGCCGGGGAGCTGTTTTTT. Encoded protein: CATRSWGPAGELFF. The chain uses TRBV24-1 and TRBJ2-2; D is possibly TRBD1 (6 bases). Germline assignment: CDR1 KGHDR and CDR2 SFDVKD. V lost 9 bases, J lost 6 bases, and 16 bases lay in between. CDR3 length equals 14 residues.

This rearrangement joins TRBV7-9 to TRBJ2-1; TRBD2 might be the D (5 bases). This CDR3 is 19 amino acids long. Germline lookup yields CDR1 SEHNR and CDR2 FQNEAQ (reference sequence). V lost 2 bases to trimming and J lost 0 bases, with 20 bases between them. The CDR3 loop reads CASSLYIGRAAASYNEQFF. The CDR3 bases are TGTGCCAGCAGCTTATACATAGGTCGAGCGGCTGCCTCCTACAATGAGCAGTTCTTC.

The rearrangement joins TRBV7-2 to TRBJ2-7; 9 bases map to TRBD2. The CDR3 contains 16 residues. V was clipped by 0 bases and J by 12 bases; unmatched bases: 15. Germline CDR1 is SGHTA and CDR2 is FQGNSA. CDR3 amino acids: CASSLATLGTSPRVYF. CDR3 bases: TGTGCCAGCAGCTTAGCTACTTTAGGGACTAGCCCTCGAGTGTACTTC.

The V and J genes are TRBV4-2 and TRBJ2-1; D call uncertain. The V gene lost 4 bases and the J gene lost 7 bases, with 14 bases spanning the gap. Germline V CDR1 and CDR2: LGHNA, YNFKEQ. The CDR3 is 14 amino acids. The CDR3 DNA reads TGTGCCAGCAGCCCCCTGGGCCCTTGGAATGAGCAGTTCTTC. This encodes CASSPLGPWNEQFF.

V gene TRBV19 combines with J gene TRBJ1-5; TRBD1 matches 9 bases. The V gene end was trimmed by 9 bases and the J gene end by 3 bases; junction bases not matched to a gene: 9. The CDR3 extends over 15 amino acids. CDR1 LNHDA and CDR2 SQIVND come from the germline V gene (reference sequence). The CDR3, as DNA: TGTGCCAGCGACAGGGGGGGGAGAAACAATCAGCCCCAGCATTTT. This sequence encodes CASDRGGRNNQPQHF.

The count of this clone is one. V and J are TRBV7-6 and TRBJ2-7, with TRBD1 matching over 10 bases. The germline CDR1 and CDR2 sequences are SGHVS and FNYEAQ. The CDR3 sequence is 17 residues long. Trimming at V came to 1 base and at J to 2 bases, leaving 8 bases not matched to a gene. CDR3 coding DNA: TGTGCCAGCAGCTTAGGGGGACAGGGGAGGCTCCCCTACGAGCAGTACTTC. Its translation is CASSLGGQGRLPYEQYF.

J is TRBJ1-1 and V is TRBV5-1, with D tentatively TRBD1 (5 bases). This CDR3 has 15 residues. CDR1 is SGHRS and CDR2 is YFSETQ in the germline V gene. The V end lost 4 bases, the J end lost 3 bases, and 16 bases lay between the germline ends. CDR3 sequence reads: CASSPVRAGDTEAFF. Here the CDR3 DNA reads TGCGCCAGCAGCCCCGTTCGGGCGGGGGACACTGAAGCTTTCTTT.

As DNA, the CDR3 is TGCGCCAGCAGCCAAACGGGACAAGGGGGAAACACCATATATTTT. This codes for CASSQTGQGGNTIYF. This sequence joins TRBV4-3 and TRBJ1-3; a weak D match, TRBD1 (6 bases). Trimming left V 2 bases short and J 4 bases short, with 12 bases between. Germline V gene data show CDR1 as LGHNA and CDR2 as YSLEER. This CDR3 has 15 amino acids.

This chain links TRBV11-1 with TRBJ2-3, with D uncertain. Trimming stripped 1 base from V and 2 bases from J, with 13 bases between. Germline loops: CDR1 SGHAT, CDR2 FQDESV (reference sequence). The CDR3 spans 16 residues. This CDR3 reads CASSLVGRPTTDTQYF. As DNA, the CDR3 is TGTGCCAGCAGCTTAGTGGGCAGACCTACCACAGATACGCAGTATTTT.

The chain has TRBV11-3 and TRBJ2-1; TRBD1 matches at 12 bases. The V gene's germline CDR1 is SGHNT and CDR2 YENEEA. The J segment lost 2 bases and the V segment lost 5 bases, leaving 13 bases of the junction unmatched. The CDR3 has 19 amino acids. The CDR3, as DNA: TGTGCCAGCAGCCAGGGACAGGGGGCGACCTCTAAGGCCTACAATGAGCAGTTCTTC. Encoded protein: CASSQGQGATSKAYNEQFF.

The rearrangement joins TRBV5-4 to TRBJ1-2; 7 nucleotides line up with TRBD1. With 4 bases clipped from V and 4 bases from J, the junction kept 10 bases outside the gene matches. Germline-derived CDR1 and CDR2 are SGHNT and YYREEE (reference sequence). The CDR3 has 15 residues. DNA for the CDR3: TGTGCCAGCAGCGCCGGACAGGAAGTTGTCTATGGCTACACCTTC. This sequence encodes CASSAGQEVVYGYTF.

The chain couples TRBV5-4 to TRBJ1-1, with 8 bases lining up with TRBD1. The CDR3 sequence is 17 residues long. Trimming took 2 bases from V and 9 from J; bases not matched to a gene: 18. Germline CDR1 SGHNT, CDR2 YYREEE (reference sequence). The CDR3 loop reads CASSFDPEGQGVQQAFF. The DNA for the CDR3 is TGTGCCAGCAGCTTTGATCCTGAAGGACAGGGAGTTCAACAAGCTTTCTTT.

This clone was seen once. This rearrangement joins TRBV4-2 to TRBJ1-6; D may be TRBD1 (6 bases). V lost 0 bases and J lost 9, with 21 bases in between. CDR1 and CDR2 (germline): LGHNA, YNFKEQ. CDR3 length equals 18 residues. CDR3 DNA: TGTGCCAGCAGCCAAGAGCCGGGACACGGAACTCTCGGTTCACCCCTCCACTTT. Amino acid sequence: CASSQEPGHGTLGSPLHF.

V gene TRBV7-2 combines with J gene TRBJ1-3, with D perhaps TRBD1 (6 bases). The CDR3 sequence is 16 residues long. Germline V CDR1 and CDR2: SGHTA, FQGNSA. The ends were cut back, 3 bases at V and 0 bases at J, with 12 bases in the middle. The CDR3 bases are TGTGCCAGCAGCTTTTCGACAGGATACTCTGGAAACACCATATATTTT. Translated: CASSFSTGYSGNTIYF.

The chain recombines TRBV4-2 with TRBJ2-7, with 7 nucleotides matching TRBD1. V lost 3 bases to trimming and J lost 2 bases; unmatched junction nucleotides: 13. The CDR3 totals 17 residues. In germline, CDR1 is LGHNA, CDR2 YNFKEQ. As DNA, the CDR3 is TGTGCCAGCAGCCAGTTGAAACCGGGACAGATTCCCTACGAGCAGTACTTC. Encoded protein: CASSQLKPGQIPYEQYF.

This chain connects TRBV19 to TRBJ2-7, with 9 bases aligning to TRBD2. The germline CDR1 and CDR2 sequences are LNHDA and SQIVND (reference sequence). Trimming cost V 1 base and J 4 bases; bases outside gene matches: 2. This CDR3 is built from 14 residues. The DNA of the CDR3 is TGTGCCAGTAGTATAGCGCTAGCGGGGTACGAGCAGTACTTC. Amino acids: CASSIALAGYEQYF.

J is TRBJ2-7 and V is TRBV7-2, with 8 positions matching TRBD1. The germline V gene has CDR1 SGHTA and CDR2 FQGNSA. The trim removed 1 base at V and 7 bases at J, leaving 9 bases unmatched. This CDR3 is built from 15 residues. DNA for the CDR3: TGTGCCAGCAGCTTAGATCAGGGGGCGCGTTCAGAGCAGTACTTC. This encodes CASSLDQGARSEQYF.

V usage is TRBV19 and J usage is TRBJ1-2; tentatively, D is TRBD1 (5 bases). Trimming removed 3 bases at V and 7 bases at J, with 21 bases between. This CDR3 comprises 16 residues. Germline CDR1 reads LNHDA; CDR2 reads SQIVND (reference sequence). This CDR3 is CASSIQVRRAWGGYTF. Here the CDR3 DNA reads TGTGCCAGTAGTATTCAAGTACGCAGGGCATGGGGTGGCTACACCTTC.

Details on this clone: This CDR3 is also generated by other DNA sequences in the sample. The DNA for the CDR3 is TGTGCCAGCAGTTTAGGGCGAAACACTGAAGCTTTCTTT. This translates into CASSLGRNTEAFF. The J gene is TRBJ1-1, the V gene TRBV27; D call uncertain. This CDR3 contains 13 residues. The germline gives CDR1 MNHEY, CDR2 SMNVEV (reference sequence). Trimming took 2 bases from V and 2 from J, leaving 6 bases between them.

Only one count was recorded for this clone. The J gene is TRBJ1-2, the V gene TRBV6-5; D is uncertain. The CDR3 has 14 residues. Trimming took off 4 bases at V and 8 bases at J, with 17 bases between the two ends. CDR1 is MNHEY, CDR2 SVGAGI, per germline. The CDR3: CASSFPFLYKGYTF. CDR3 bases: TGTGCCAGCAGTTTCCCTTTTCTCTATAAGGGCTACACCTTC.